This passage covers 3 T cell receptor beta chains from one sample sequenced in a study of brain T cells in children with intractable seizures. TCRdb's table, derived via immunoSEQ multiplex PCR, lists solely in-frame clones and lacks some. The sample has thousands of clones, around 69% seen once. The sequenced cases were selected for having the highest brain T cell transcript signatures. The sequencing here drew on resected brain tissue, taken at surgery. Source of these receptors: a boy under two years old with tuberous sclerosis and intractable seizures.

This chain links TRBV7-9 with TRBJ1-1; D unresolved. The V end was cut by 5 bases, the J end by 12 bases, with 16 bases between. Germline V gene data show CDR1 as SEHNR and CDR2 as FQNEAQ (reference sequence). This CDR3 spans 12 amino acids. In nucleotides, the CDR3 is TGTGCCAGCAGCCCCCAATCGGGGTATACTTTCTTT. Its protein product is CASSPQSGYTFF.

This clone has a handful of counts. CDR3 in DNA: TGTGCTAGTGGTCCGGGGGCAGGGGAGAACACTGAAGCTTTCTTT. Amino acid sequence: CASGPGAGENTEAFF. V is TRBV12-5 and J is TRBJ1-1; D may be TRBD1 (6 bases). Germline V gene data show CDR1 as LGHNT and CDR2 as FRNRAP. The CDR3 loop spans 15 amino acids. V was shortened by 5 bases and J by 1 base, with 14 bases between the two germline ends. The entire variable domain, with the rest obtained from reference TRBV12-5 and TRBJ1-1, is as follows: DARVTQTPRHKVTEMGQEVTMRCQPILGHNTVFWYRQTMMQGLELLAYFRNRAPLDDSGMPKDRFSAEMPDATLATLKIQPSEPRDSAVYFCASGPGAGENTEAFFGQGTRLTVV.

V and J are TRBV4-1 and TRBJ1-1; D is undetermined. The length of the CDR3 is 13 residues. V was trimmed by 4 bases and J by 10 bases, leaving 16 bases between them. Germline CDR1 reads MGHRA; CDR2 reads YSYEKL. The CDR3 reads CASSPLLAQPAFF. The CDR3 DNA reads as TGCGCCAGCAGCCCTCTCCTGGCCCAGCCAGCTTTCTTT.